A single count supports the clone carrying this T cell receptor (beta chain). The antigen remains unidentified. The germline gives CDR1 SNHLY, CDR2 FYNNEI. This CDR3 contains 14 residues. The ends were cut back, 3 bases at V and 0 bases at J, with 6 bases in the middle. Primers: 60 Vbeta forward and 13 Jbeta reverse. In the source study's methods: Later, some 75 million unique TCR beta chains were counted in an analysis, and some 11 million of them were shared. Sequencing was performed with immunoSEQ multiplex PCR; in TCRdb, only in-frame clones are kept and a portion is missing. That table is the source of V, J and clone size, and D and trimming were worked out from the DNA. The sample shows about 67,000 clones, about 65% of them seen only once. This sample was included in a study of cytomegalovirus exposure and HLA in healthy donors. Overall study results and limits: A previous analysis found most TCR beta V segments productive roughly 87% or roughly 30% of the time. TCR beta chain V- and J-gene trimming was linked, in a later analysis, to a missense variant in DCLRE1C.

The sequenced sample was PBMCs. The chain uses TRBV2 and TRBJ1-5; D is ambiguous. The clonotype was recovered from a woman in her 30s in good health and CMV-seronegative. The CDR3 sequence is CASSDPSSNQPQHF. The CDR3 coding sequence is TGTGCCAGCAGTGATCCCAGTAGCAATCAGCCCCAGCATTTT.